The present entry profiles one T cell receptor (beta chain) with its context. Its antigen is still unknown. Using its own MiXCR run on the reads, TCRdb lists one record per CDR3 protein. The table includes 700,000 to 900,000 distinct CDR3 sequences, roughly 29% detected once. This CDR3 has 15 amino acids. CDR1 is SEHNR and CDR2 is FQNEAQ in the germline V gene (reference sequence). V shed 5 bases, J shed 9 bases, and the junction held 14 bases outside the gene matches. The data derive from a study of T cell repertoires in cytomegalovirus infection. Overall study: Selected CMV epitopes included recently identified HLA-C-restricted ones as well as well-studied HLA-B-restricted ones.

Study observations and caveats: HLA-C-restricted CMV-specific TCR beta clonotypes prevailed in the ex vivo response.

The sequence derives from a human donor in good health (CMV status not recorded). Some clones in this sample may be carry-over from other donors' samples. The rearrangement joins TRBV7-9 to TRBJ1-2; the match to TRBD1 covers 8 bases. The sample consisted of cultured CD8+ T cells from PBMCs, taken from culture after CMV antigen stimulation. The CDR3 DNA reads as TGTGCCAGCAGCCGGCGGACAGGGCCTCTATTAAGCTACACCTTC. This sequence encodes CASSRRTGPLLSYTF.